These 7 T cell receptor beta chains were all obtained from the same sample, sequenced in a study of T cell responses to AZD1222 COVID-19 vaccine. Generated by immunoSEQ multiplex PCR, the TCRdb table keeps only in-frame clones and is missing some. Of roughly 130,000 clones in the sample, around nine tenths are singletons; the top ten hold approximately 3%. This sample comprised peripheral blood, obtained on day 0 of AZD1222 vaccination. These receptors were taken from an adult in good health.

V gene TRBV7-6 combines with J gene TRBJ1-1, with no clear D. In germline, CDR1 is SGHVS, CDR2 FNYEAQ. The CDR3 spans 13 residues. V was clipped by 4 bases and J by 0 bases, with 6 bases between them. This CDR3 is CASSWSLNTEAFF. The CDR3 DNA reads as TGTGCCAGCAGCTGGTCCTTGAACACTGAAGCTTTCTTT.

The gene calls are TRBV2 and TRBJ1-5; 7 bases are a match to TRBD1. Trimming removed 6 bases from V and 7 bases from J; junction bases left unmatched: 9. This CDR3 region has 14 residues. Germline V CDR1 and CDR2: SNHLY, FYNNEI. In DNA, the CDR3 is TGTGCCAGCAGCGTACAGGGGCCGGGACAGCCCCAGCATTTT. Its protein is CASSVQGPGQPQHF. Supplemented by reference TRBV2 and TRBJ1-5, the full variable domain reads EPEVTQTPSHQVTQMGQEVILRCVPISNHLYFYWYRQILGQKVEFLVSFYNNEISEKSEIFDDQFSVERPDGSNFTLKIRSTKLEDSAMYFCASSVQGPGQPQHFGDGTRLSIL.

This sequence joins TRBV5-4 and TRBJ1-2; the match to TRBD1 covers 7 bases. J gave up 3 bases and V 0 bases, and 5 bases lay outside the gene matches. The germline V gene encodes CDR1 SGHNT and CDR2 YYREEE (reference sequence). The CDR3 runs to 15 residues. The CDR3 DNA sequence: TGTGCCAGCAGCTTGGGACAGGGCCTGTACTATGGCTACACCTTC. Translated: CASSLGQGLYYGYTF.

The J gene is TRBJ1-2, the V gene TRBV24-1; D remains unclear. Germline CDR1 and CDR2: KGHDR and SFDVKD. This CDR3 is 14 amino acids long. Trimming took off 2 bases at V and 2 bases at J, with 8 bases between the two ends. The CDR3 protein is CATSDWSGNYGYTF. CDR3 nucleotide sequence: TGTGCCACCAGTGATTGGTCGGGGAACTATGGCTACACCTTC.

The chain is built from TRBV10-3 and TRBJ2-7; perhaps TRBD2 as D (5 bases). CDR1 and CDR2 from the germline V gene are ENHRY and SYGVKD. CDR3 size: 13 residues. The ends were cut back, 7 bases at V and 3 bases at J, with 13 bases in the middle. Here the CDR3 reads CAITQRLYYEQYF. CDR3 nucleotides: TGTGCCATCACCCAGCGGCTTTACTACGAGCAGTACTTC.

V and J are TRBV7-9 and TRBJ2-5, with D hard to call. Germline-derived CDR1 and CDR2 are SEHNR and FQNEAQ (reference sequence). Trimming took off 5 bases at V and 9 bases at J, with 10 bases between the two ends. The CDR3 contains 11 residues. The CDR3 bases are TGTGCCAGCAGCAATAGCAAGTCCCAGTACTTC. It codes for CASSNSKSQYF.

The rearrangement links TRBV7-2 to TRBJ2-7; D remains unclear. There are 12 residues in the CDR3. CDR1 and CDR2 from the germline V gene are SGHTA and FQGNSA. Trimming shortened V by 5 bases and J by 4 bases, and 9 bases separated the two germline ends. The CDR3 sequence is CASSEAKYEQYF. DNA of the CDR3: TGTGCCAGCAGCGAAGCCAAATACGAGCAGTACTTC.